These T cell receptor beta chains were read from a single sample in a study of blood T cells in healthy people across ages. TCRdb reprocessed the 5' RACE reads with MiXCR, giving one entry per CDR3 protein. The repertoire holds under 1,100,000 distinct CDR3 sequences, almost 25% seen once, with less than 0.75% in the top ten. The sample was also reused in another study, on T cells of mothers and their children.

The sample taken for sequencing was blood. The receptor set was obtained from a girl aged 2 to 9 in good health. The CDR3 runs from the conserved cysteine through the conserved F or W. Fields, in order: V gene, D gene, clone size, J gene, CDR3 DNA, CDR3 protein. D genes are given only for firm matches. Clone size is given for some rows only: seen once, a few or many times, or a class if the clone is expanded.

V: TRBV4-1; D: TRBD2; size: .; J: TRBJ2-7; DNA: TGCGCCAGCAGCTACCCGGGACTAAACTACGAGCAGTACTTC; CDR3: CASSYPGLNYEQYF
V: TRBV6-4; D: .; size: few; J: TRBJ1-5; DNA: TGTGCCAGCAGTGACGGGGTTGCCCAGCATTTT; CDR3: CASSDGVAQHF
V: TRBV7-8; D: .; size: .; J: TRBJ1-3; DNA: TGTGCCAGCATTCCAGACATTGGGGGTGGTGGAAACACCATATATTTT; CDR3: CASIPDIGGGGNTIYF
V: TRBV2; D: .; size: .; J: TRBJ1-1; DNA: TGTGCCAGCAGTGAAGCGCACAGGACTGAAGCTTTCTTT; CDR3: CASSEAHRTEAFF
V: TRBV6-5; D: .; size: .; J: TRBJ2-2; DNA: TGTGCCACCGCTGTAGGGGGAGGCACCGGGGAGCTGTTTTTT; CDR3: CATAVGGGTGELFF
V: TRBV7-8; D: .; size: once; J: TRBJ2-6; DNA: TGTGCCAGCAGCTATCTAGCAGGATTCTCTGGGGCCAACGTCCTGACTTTC; CDR3: CASSYLAGFSGANVLTF
V: TRBV29-1; D: TRBD2; size: .; J: TRBJ2-4; DNA: TGCAGCGTCTACCTGACTAGCCGGAACATTCAGTACTTC; CDR3: CSVYLTSRNIQYF
V: TRBV27; D: .; size: .; J: TRBJ2-5; DNA: TGTGCCAGCAGTTCAGGCCGCTCATTGGGAGGGACCCAGTACTTC; CDR3: CASSSGRSLGGTQYF
V: TRBV4-2; D: .; size: few; J: TRBJ1-1; DNA: TGTGCCAGCAGCCAAGTCTCGGCAGCCATCATGAACACTGAAGCTTTCTTT; CDR3: CASSQVSAAIMNTEAFF
V: TRBV12-3/TRBV12-4; D: .; size: .; J: TRBJ2-3; DNA: TGTGCCAGCAGCTCTCAGATAGGAGCGGTGAGCACAGATACGCAGTATTTT; CDR3: CASSSQIGAVSTDTQYF
V: TRBV15; D: .; size: few; J: TRBJ1-1; DNA: TGTGCCACCAGCAGAGATCCGGAGGATGATTCGATCGACACTGAAGCTTTCTTT; CDR3: CATSRDPEDDSIDTEAFF
V: TRBV25-1; D: .; size: .; J: TRBJ1-1; DNA: TGTGCCAGCAGTGAATCCGGGAAAGGTGCTAACACTGAAGCTTTCTTT; CDR3: CASSESGKGANTEAFF
V: TRBV20-1; D: .; size: .; J: TRBJ2-6; DNA: TGCAGTGCTAGAGAGGGGGACTTTACCTCTGGGGCCAACGTCCTGACTTTC; CDR3: CSAREGDFTSGANVLTF